This TCR beta chain was identified in a study of T cells in Graves' hyperthyroidism and ophthalmopathy. There are a few counts of this clonotype. Uncontrolled infection, other autoimmune disease, pregnancy and lactation each barred patients from inclusion. Each diagnosis drew on symptoms, thyroxine, TRAb, thyroid ultrasound and orbital computed tomography findings. The PBMCs were sourced from fresh peripheral blood (around 9.9 ml). Trimming at V came to 5 bases and at J to 5 bases, leaving 6 bases not matched to a gene. This CDR3 is built from 14 residues. The germline V gene has CDR1 SEHNR and CDR2 FQNEAQ (reference sequence). Template material for amplifying TCR beta CDR3 regions consisted of RNA transcripts. The TCR CDR3 was amplified in a first-round RT-PCR using the HTBI primer set. TCRdb re-called the multiplex PCR reads through MiXCR, storing one row per CDR3 protein. The sample consists of 350,000 or so distinct CDR3 sequences, around 23% of them appearing once.

This sequence joins TRBV7-9 and TRBJ2-5, with 9 bases lining up with TRBD2. Source material: blood. This TCR derives from a woman in her forties or fifties with Graves' hyperthyroidism. CDR3 nucleotides: TGTGCCAGCAGCCGGACTAGCGAGCGGGAGACCCAGTACTTC. Its protein is CASSRTSERETQYF.